Each of the 17 T cell receptor beta chains below was sequenced from the same sample in a study of blood T cell repertoires in COVID-19. This table comes from immunoSEQ multiplex PCR, and its TCRdb copy is limited to in-frame clones, with some not included. The profile shows roughly 250,000 clones, around 87% of them singletons. What was sequenced was peripheral blood. The receptors originated from a man in his 60s who had recovered from COVID-19.

This chain joins TRBV4-1 and TRBJ2-1; TRBD2 matches 10 bases. The CDR3 has 18 residues. The J segment lost 4 bases and the V segment lost 0 bases, leaving 9 bases of the junction unmatched. From germline, CDR1 is MGHRA and CDR2 YSYEKL. This chain's CDR3 is CASSQDERGGAGYNEQFF. For the CDR3, the DNA is TGCGCCAGCAGCCAAGATGAGCGGGGGGGCGCGGGGTACAATGAGCAGTTCTTC.

The chain uses TRBV12-3 or TRBV12-4 and TRBJ2-1; TRBD1 might be the D (6 bases). Trimming stripped 5 bases from V and 5 bases from J, with 7 bases between. This CDR3 region has 12 residues. CDR3 protein: CASSRTDNEQFF. The CDR3 bases are TGTGCCAGCAGTCGGACAGACAATGAGCAGTTCTTC.

The chain couples TRBV6-5 to TRBJ2-7; D is possibly TRBD2 (6 bases). With 0 bases removed from V and 4 bases from J, the gap between germline ends came to 10 bases. Germline values: CDR1 MNHEY, CDR2 SVGAGI. The CDR3 is 14 amino acids. CDR3 sequence (DNA): TGTGCCAGCAGTTACTCGCGGGGTGTGTACGAGCAGTACTTC. It specifies CASSYSRGVYEQYF.

This clone occurred a few times. This rearrangement joins TRBV5-6 to TRBJ1-6; D remains ambiguous. V was shortened by 0 bases and J by 5 bases, with 9 bases between the two germline ends. The germline V gene encodes CDR1 SGHDT and CDR2 YYEEEE. This CDR3 comprises 15 residues. The DNA for the CDR3 is TGTGCCAGCAGCTTGGCCTGGTCAGATAATTCACCCCTCCACTTT. Protein product: CASSLAWSDNSPLHF.

The V call is TRBV19, the J call TRBJ1-5; 9 bases line up with TRBD1. This CDR3 contains 16 residues. V trimming: 2 bases; J trimming: 3 bases; junction bases outside the gene matches: 5. The germline V gene has CDR1 LNHDA and CDR2 SQIVND (reference sequence). CDR3 nucleotide sequence: TGTGCCAGTAGTATAAGGACAGGGGTAGACAATCAGCCCCAGCATTTT. Its translation: CASSIRTGVDNQPQHF.

CDR3 nucleotide sequence: TGTGCCAGCAGTTTACAGGGGGCTATAGGCTACACCTTC. It translates to CASSLQGAIGYTF. This rearrangement joins TRBV12-3 or TRBV12-4 to TRBJ1-2; 8 bases agree with TRBD1. Losses at the gene ends were 2 bases for V and 8 bases for J; bases not matched to a gene: 4. This CDR3 has 13 amino acids.

The DNA of the CDR3 is TGTGCCAGCAGTAAACAGGGGGCGGACACCGGGGAGCTGTTTTTT. Amino acid sequence: CASSKQGADTGELFF. The rearrangement joins TRBV6-4 to TRBJ2-2; 9 bases are a match to TRBD1. Germline lookup yields CDR1 MRHNA and CDR2 SNTAGT. This CDR3 region has 15 residues. V shed 5 bases and J 3 bases; nucleotides not matched to a gene: 4.

V gene TRBV3-1 (or the pseudogene TRBV3-2) combines with J gene TRBJ2-1, with TRBD2 identical over 11 bases. Germline loops: CDR1 LGHDT, CDR2 YNNKEL (reference sequence). The junction had 9 bases not matched to a gene; V was cut back by 0 bases and J by 11 bases. This CDR3 comprises 16 residues. Written as DNA, the CDR3 is TGTGCCAGCAGCCAAGAGGGATTAGCGGGGGGGGCGAAGCAGTTCTTC. Encoded protein: CASSQEGLAGGAKQFF.

V usage is TRBV2 and J usage is TRBJ1-6; D gene unclear. The germline V and J ends were trimmed by 3 bases and 10 bases, with 10 bases remaining between them. The germline V gene encodes CDR1 SNHLY and CDR2 FYNNEI. CDR3 length equals 13 residues. The DNA for the CDR3 is TGTGCCAGCAGTGACGAGGGTAACTCACCCCTCCACTTT. This sequence encodes CASSDEGNSPLHF.

The V and J genes are TRBV6-1 and TRBJ2-6; D remains ambiguous. Germline V gene sequence: CDR1 MNHNS, CDR2 SASEGT. The CDR3 has 16 residues. Between the trimmed V and J ends, which lost 1 base and 0 bases, there was a span of 7 bases. The CDR3 DNA follows: TGTGCCAGCAGTGAAGGTAGGAGCTCTGGGGCCAACGTCCTGACTTTC. Translation: CASSEGRSSGANVLTF.

Written as DNA, the CDR3 is TGTGCCAGCAGTGAACAGGCTCCCGGGGAGCTGTTTTTT. Its translation: CASSEQAPGELFF. The chain has TRBV6-1 and TRBJ2-2; D gene unclear. CDR3 length: 13 residues. The V end lost 2 bases, the J end lost 6 bases, and 7 bases lay between the germline ends. Germline values: CDR1 MNHNS, CDR2 SASEGT.

This clone has only one observation. This chain joins TRBV27 and TRBJ2-7; D perhaps matches TRBD2 (5 bases). V was trimmed by 6 bases and J by 3 bases, leaving 18 bases between them. Germline values: CDR1 MNHEY, CDR2 SMNVEV (reference sequence). This CDR3 spans 15 amino acids. CDR3 amino acids: CASRVTSAPLYEQYF. The CDR3 DNA reads TGTGCCAGCAGAGTCACTAGTGCGCCTCTCTACGAGCAGTACTTC.

V usage is TRBV15 and J usage is TRBJ2-7; D may be TRBD1 (5 bases). Germline lookup yields CDR1 LNHNV and CDR2 YYDKDF (reference sequence). This CDR3 contains 16 residues. V shed 0 bases and J shed 0 bases, with 12 bases lying between them. CDR3 sequence reads: CATSRETGSTSYEQYV. In nucleotides, the CDR3 is TGTGCCACCAGCAGAGAAACAGGTTCTACCTCCTACGAGCAGTACGTC.

This clone was seen a single time. The rearrangement links TRBV7-9 to TRBJ1-3, with D hard to call. The germline V gene has CDR1 SEHNR and CDR2 FQNEAQ (reference sequence). V lost 3 bases and J 4 bases, leaving 13 bases between the germline ends. CDR3 length equals 15 residues. CDR3 coding DNA: TGTGCCAGCAGCTTTACCACACGGGTGGGAAACACCATATATTTT. Translation gives CASSFTTRVGNTIYF.

This chain uses TRBV3-1 (or the pseudogene TRBV3-2) with TRBJ1-2; no firm D call. The germline V gene has CDR1 LGHDT and CDR2 YNNKEL (reference sequence). The ends were cut back, 4 bases at V and 4 bases at J, with 16 bases in the middle. This CDR3 has 15 residues. CDR3 in DNA: TGTGCCAGCAGCCGAGATGCTACCGCCGTCTATGGCTACACCTTC. As protein: CASSRDATAVYGYTF.

The chain has TRBV5-1 and TRBJ2-3; the match to TRBD1 covers 8 bases. J gave up 8 bases and V 0 bases, and 8 bases lay outside the gene matches. This CDR3 contains 15 residues. Germline CDR1 SGHRS, CDR2 YFSETQ. CDR3: CASSLDPGGIGTQYF. The CDR3 bases are TGCGCCAGCAGCTTGGATCCAGGGGGCATCGGTACGCAGTATTTT.

The rearrangement uses TRBV5-6 and TRBJ2-5, with 7 bases aligning to TRBD2. Per germline, CDR1 SGHDT and CDR2 YYEEEE. The CDR3 runs to 14 residues. J was trimmed by 7 bases and V by 1 base; bases with no gene match: 7. CDR3 residues: CASSLLSGIGTQYF. The CDR3 nucleotides are TGTGCCAGCAGCTTGCTCAGCGGGATAGGGACCCAGTACTTC.